One and the same sample provided the 6 T cell receptor beta chains below, sequenced in a study of response to subunit inactivated influenza vaccine. TCRdb recomputed calls from the RT-PCR reads with MiXCR, one row per CDR3 protein. The sample lists 860,000 or so distinct CDR3 sequences, 21% occurring once. The source material was PBMCs from blood, sampled 4 to 6 days after vaccination. These TCRs come from a man in his fifties or sixties who received an inactivated influenza vaccine.

This clonotype was counted only a few times. CDR3: CASSLGGFNGNQPQHF. In DNA form, the CDR3 reads TGTGCCAGCAGCTTGGGGGGGTTTAACGGGAATCAGCCCCAGCATTTT. The gene calls are TRBV5-6 and TRBJ1-5; a weak D match, TRBD1 (5 bases). The germline V and J ends were trimmed by 0 bases and 4 bases, with 14 bases remaining between them. The CDR3 extends over 16 amino acids. Germline CDR1 reads SGHDT; CDR2 reads YYEEEE. Using reference TRBV5-6 and TRBJ1-5 for the parts outside the CDR3, the full variable domain is DAGVTQSPTHLIKTRGQQVTLRCSPKSGHDTVSWYQQALGQGPQFIFQYYEEEERQRGNFPDRFSGHQFPNYSSELNVNALLLGDSALYLCASSLGGFNGNQPQHFGDGTRLSIL.

This clonotype was picked up many times. The chain joins TRBV20-1 to TRBJ2-1, with TRBD2 matching over 13 bases. The V gene's germline CDR1 is DFQATT and CDR2 SNEGSKA (reference sequence). V dropped 5 bases and J dropped 6; count of bases not matched to a gene: 4. The CDR3 runs to 14 residues. As DNA, the CDR3 is TGCAGTGCTGTACTAGCGGGGGGGCCCAATGAGCAGTTCTTC. Its protein is CSAVLAGGPNEQFF.

The V and J genes are TRBV6-1 and TRBJ2-7; TRBD1 matches 7 bases. This CDR3 region has 13 residues. Germline-derived CDR1 and CDR2 are MNHNS and SASEGT. With V trimmed by 3 bases and J by 9 bases, 8 bases remained unmatched. The CDR3 sequence: CASSEGYRGVQYF. CDR3 nucleotides: TGTGCCAGCAGTGAGGGGTACAGGGGAGTGCAGTACTTC.

This clonotype has a handful of counts. This chain links TRBV29-1 with TRBJ1-1; no firm D call. The CDR3 is made up of 12 amino acids. The germline V gene encodes CDR1 SQVTM and CDR2 ANQGSEA. V gave up 6 bases and J gave up 0 bases, with 8 bases separating them. CDR3 residues: CSVGNVNTEAFF. The CDR3 nucleotides read TGCAGCGTCGGGAACGTGAACACTGAAGCTTTCTTT.

The chain joins TRBV7-2 to TRBJ2-3; 14 bases agree with TRBD2. CDR3 length: 15 amino acids. The V gene's germline CDR1 is SGHTA and CDR2 FQGNSA. The V and J ends lost 5 bases and 8 bases, in that order; junction bases with no gene match: 6. CDR3 nucleotide sequence: TGTGCCAGCAGCGCGACTAGCGGGAGGGCCGGTACGCAGTATTTT. It specifies CASSATSGRAGTQYF.

This rearrangement joins TRBV20-1 to TRBJ2-7; TRBD2 agrees at 7 bases. The germline gives CDR1 DFQATT, CDR2 SNEGSKA (reference sequence). V lost 6 bases and J lost 2; bases outside the gene matches: 7. CDR3 length: 13 residues. CDR3 loop: CSAAGGRAYEQYF. CDR3 bases: TGCAGTGCCGCAGGTGGGAGGGCCTACGAGCAGTACTTC.